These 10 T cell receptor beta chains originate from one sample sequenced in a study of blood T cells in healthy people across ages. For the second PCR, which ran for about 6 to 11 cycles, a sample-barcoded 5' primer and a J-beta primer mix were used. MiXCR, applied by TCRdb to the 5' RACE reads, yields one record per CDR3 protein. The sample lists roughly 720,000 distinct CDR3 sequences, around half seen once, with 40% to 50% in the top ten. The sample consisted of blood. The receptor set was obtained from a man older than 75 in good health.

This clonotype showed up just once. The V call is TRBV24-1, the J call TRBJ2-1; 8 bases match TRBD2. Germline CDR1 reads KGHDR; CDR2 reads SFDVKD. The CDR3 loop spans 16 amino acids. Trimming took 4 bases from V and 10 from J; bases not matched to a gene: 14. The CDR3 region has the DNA TGTGCCACCAGTGACCTAGGACTAGCACCCGTGGGGGAGCAGTTCTTC. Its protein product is CATSDLGLAPVGEQFF.

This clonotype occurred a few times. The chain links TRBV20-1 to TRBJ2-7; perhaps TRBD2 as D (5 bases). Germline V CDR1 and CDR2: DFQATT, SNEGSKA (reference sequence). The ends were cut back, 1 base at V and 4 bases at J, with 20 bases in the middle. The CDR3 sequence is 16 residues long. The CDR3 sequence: CSARVGLAPVRYEQYF. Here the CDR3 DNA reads TGCAGTGCTAGAGTCGGGCTAGCCCCCGTAAGGTACGAGCAGTACTTC.

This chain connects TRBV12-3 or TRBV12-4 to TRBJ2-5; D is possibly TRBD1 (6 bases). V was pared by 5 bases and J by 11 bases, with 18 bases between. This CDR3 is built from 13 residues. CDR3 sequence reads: CASSKGVGPGQYF. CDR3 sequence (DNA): TGTGCCAGCAGTAAGGGGGTGGGTCCTGGGCAGTACTTC.

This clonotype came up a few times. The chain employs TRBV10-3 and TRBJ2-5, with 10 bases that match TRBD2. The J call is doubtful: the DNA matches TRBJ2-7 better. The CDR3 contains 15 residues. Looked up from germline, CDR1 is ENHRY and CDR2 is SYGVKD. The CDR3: CAISASSGRRNEQYF. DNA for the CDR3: TGTGCCATCAGTGCCAGTAGCGGGAGGAGGAACGAGCAGTACTTC.

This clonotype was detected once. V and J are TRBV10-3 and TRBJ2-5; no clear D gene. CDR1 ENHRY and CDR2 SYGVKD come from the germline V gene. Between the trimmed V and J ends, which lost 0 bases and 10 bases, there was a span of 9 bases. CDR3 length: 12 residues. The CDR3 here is CAISESSKLQYF. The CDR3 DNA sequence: TGTGCCATCAGTGAGTCGAGTAAACTCCAGTACTTC.

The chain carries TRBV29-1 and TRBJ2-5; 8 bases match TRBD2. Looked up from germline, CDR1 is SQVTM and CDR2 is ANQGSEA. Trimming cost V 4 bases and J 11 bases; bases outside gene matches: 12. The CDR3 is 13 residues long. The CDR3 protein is CSVGIGGGLEQYF. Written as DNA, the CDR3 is TGCAGCGTTGGAATCGGCGGGGGGCTTGAGCAGTACTTC. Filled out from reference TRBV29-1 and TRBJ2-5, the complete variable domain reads SAVISQKPSRDICQRGTSLTIQCQVDSQVTMMFWYRQQPGQSLTLIATANQGSEATYESGFVIDKFPISRPNLTFSTLTVSNMSPEDSSIYLCSVGIGGGLEQYFGPGTRLLVL.

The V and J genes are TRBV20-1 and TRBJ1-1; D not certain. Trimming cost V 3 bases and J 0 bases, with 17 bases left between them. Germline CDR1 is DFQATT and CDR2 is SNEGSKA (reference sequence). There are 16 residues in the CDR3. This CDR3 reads CSARRLRTDLNTEAFF. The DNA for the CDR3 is TGCAGTGCTAGGCGACTCCGGACGGACCTGAACACTGAAGCTTTCTTT.

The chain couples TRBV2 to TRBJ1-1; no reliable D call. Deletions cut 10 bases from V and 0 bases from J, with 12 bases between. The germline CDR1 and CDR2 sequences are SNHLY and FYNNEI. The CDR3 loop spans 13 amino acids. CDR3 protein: CAIHPLVNTEAFF. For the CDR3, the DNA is TGTGCCATCCACCCTCTTGTGAACACTGAAGCTTTCTTT.

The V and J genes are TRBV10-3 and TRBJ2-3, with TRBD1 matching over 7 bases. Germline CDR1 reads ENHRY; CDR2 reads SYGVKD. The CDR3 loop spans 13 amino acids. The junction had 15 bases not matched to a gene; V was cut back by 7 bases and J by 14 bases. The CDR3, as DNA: TGTGCCATCAATCCGGACAGGTCCGGATACGCGTATTTT. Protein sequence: CAINPDRSGYAYF.

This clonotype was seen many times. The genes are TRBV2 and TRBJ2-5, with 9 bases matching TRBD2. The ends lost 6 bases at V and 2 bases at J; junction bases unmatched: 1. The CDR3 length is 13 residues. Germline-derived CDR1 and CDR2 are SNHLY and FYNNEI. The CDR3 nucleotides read TGTGCCAGCAGGACTAGCGGACAAGAGACCCAGTACTTC. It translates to CASRTSGQETQYF.